This T cell receptor (beta chain) was profiled in a study of CD8+ T cells in alopecia areata. Following extraction, RNA underwent reverse transcription to cDNA, which served as the sequencing template. Some clones are missing from TCRdb's copy, which holds only in-frame ones; the method was immunoSEQ multiplex PCR. The data contain about 280,000 clones, roughly 60% of them singletons. Indicated treatment: oral pan-JAK inhibitor, 5-10 mg twice daily. The germline V gene has CDR1 SEHNR and CDR2 FQNEAQ (reference sequence). V gave up 1 base and J gave up 5 bases, with 11 bases separating them. The CDR3 covers 14 residues.

The receptor was derived from a human donor with alopecia areata. Here the sequenced sample was CD4+ T cells sorted from blood, taken at week 24, from a patient treated with tofacitinib. The chain joins TRBV7-9 to TRBJ2-5; D is unclear. CDR3 loop: CASSLGLGSETQYF. The CDR3 nucleotides read TGTGCCAGCAGCTTAGGGTTGGGGTCGGAGACCCAGTACTTC.